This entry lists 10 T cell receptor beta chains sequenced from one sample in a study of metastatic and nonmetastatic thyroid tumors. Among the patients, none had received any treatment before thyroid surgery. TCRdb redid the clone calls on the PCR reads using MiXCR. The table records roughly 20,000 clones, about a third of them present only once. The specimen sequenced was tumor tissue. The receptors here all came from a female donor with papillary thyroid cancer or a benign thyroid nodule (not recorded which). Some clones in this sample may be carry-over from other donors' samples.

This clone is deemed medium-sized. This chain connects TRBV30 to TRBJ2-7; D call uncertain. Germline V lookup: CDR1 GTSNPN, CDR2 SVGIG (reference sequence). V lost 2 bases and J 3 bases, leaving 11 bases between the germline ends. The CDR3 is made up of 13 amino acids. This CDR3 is CAWSPGQDYEQYF. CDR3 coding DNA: TGTGCCTGGAGTCCCGGGCAGGACTACGAGCAGTACTTC.

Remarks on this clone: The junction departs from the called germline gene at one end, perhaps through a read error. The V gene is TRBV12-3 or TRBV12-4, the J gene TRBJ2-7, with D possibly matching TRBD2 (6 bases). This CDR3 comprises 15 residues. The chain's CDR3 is CASCVARGLTYQQYF. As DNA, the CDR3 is TGTGCCAGCTGTGTAGCGCGGGGTCTGACCTACCAGCAGTACTTC.

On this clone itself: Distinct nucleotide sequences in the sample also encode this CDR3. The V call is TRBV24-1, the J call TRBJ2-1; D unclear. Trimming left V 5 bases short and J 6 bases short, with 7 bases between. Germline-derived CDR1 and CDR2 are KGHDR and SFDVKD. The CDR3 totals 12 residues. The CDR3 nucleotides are TGTGCCACCAGTGGATGGAGCAATGAGCAGTTCTTC. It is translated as CATSGWSNEQFF.

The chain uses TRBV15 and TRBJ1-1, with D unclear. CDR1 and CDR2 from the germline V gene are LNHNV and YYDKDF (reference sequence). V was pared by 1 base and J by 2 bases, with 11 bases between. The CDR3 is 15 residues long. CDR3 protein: CATSRVFGSNTEAFF. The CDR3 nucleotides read TGTGCCACCAGCAGAGTCTTCGGGTCCAACACTGAAGCTTTCTTT.

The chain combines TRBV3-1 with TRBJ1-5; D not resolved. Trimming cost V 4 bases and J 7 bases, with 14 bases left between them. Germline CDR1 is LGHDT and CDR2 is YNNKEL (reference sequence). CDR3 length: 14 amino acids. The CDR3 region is CASSPPHYTQPQHF. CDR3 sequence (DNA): TGTGCCAGCAGCCCCCCCCACTACACGCAGCCCCAGCATTTT.

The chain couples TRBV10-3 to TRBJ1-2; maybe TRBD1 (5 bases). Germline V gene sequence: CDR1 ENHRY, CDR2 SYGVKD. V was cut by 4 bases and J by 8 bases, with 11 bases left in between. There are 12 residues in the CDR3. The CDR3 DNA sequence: TGTGCCATCAGTGTGCTCGGGGGGGGCTACACCTTC. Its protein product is CAISVLGGGYTF.

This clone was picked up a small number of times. CDR3 loop: CASGPQGVGTDTQYF. Here the CDR3 DNA reads TGTGCCAGCGGACCTCAGGGGGTTGGCACAGATACGCAGTATTTT. The V call is TRBV2, the J call TRBJ2-3; 7 nucleotides match TRBD1. Unmatched junction bases numbered 9, after V lost 8 bases and J lost 1 base. This CDR3 spans 15 amino acids. Germline-derived CDR1 and CDR2 are SNHLY and FYNNEI.

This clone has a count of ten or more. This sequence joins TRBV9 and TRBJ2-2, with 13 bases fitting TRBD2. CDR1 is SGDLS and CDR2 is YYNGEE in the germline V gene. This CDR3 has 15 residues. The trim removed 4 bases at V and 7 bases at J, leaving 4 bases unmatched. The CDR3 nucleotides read TGTGCCAGCAGCCCCGGGACTAGCGGGGTCGGGGAGCTGTTTTTT. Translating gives CASSPGTSGVGELFF.

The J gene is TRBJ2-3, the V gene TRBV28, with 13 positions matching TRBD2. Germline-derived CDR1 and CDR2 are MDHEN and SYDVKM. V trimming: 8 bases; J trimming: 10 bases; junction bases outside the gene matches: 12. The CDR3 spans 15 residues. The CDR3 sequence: CASAPLGLAGAPQYF. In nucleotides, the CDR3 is TGTGCCAGCGCGCCATTAGGACTAGCGGGAGCCCCGCAGTATTTT. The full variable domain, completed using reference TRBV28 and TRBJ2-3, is DVKVTQSSRYLVKRTGEKVFLECVQDMDHENMFWYRQDPGLGLRLIYFSYDVKMKEKGDIPEGYSVSREKKERFSLILESASTNQTSMYLCASAPLGLAGAPQYFGPGTRLTVL.

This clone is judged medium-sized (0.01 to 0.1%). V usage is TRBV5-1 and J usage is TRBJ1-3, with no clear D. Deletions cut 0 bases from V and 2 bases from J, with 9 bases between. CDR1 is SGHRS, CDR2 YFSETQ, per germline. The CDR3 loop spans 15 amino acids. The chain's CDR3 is CASSLVPGAGNTIYF. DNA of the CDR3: TGCGCCAGCAGCTTGGTGCCGGGAGCTGGAAACACCATATATTTT.